This T cell receptor beta chain was sequenced in a study of T-cell memory formation after mild COVID-19. Study outcomes and limitations: Contracting CD4+ clones sat mainly in CM and EM; CD8+ in EMRA. What remained unconfirmed was the SARS-CoV-2 specificity of second-wave clones peaking on day 37. The finding that pre-infection memory included some responding clones suggested that cross-reactive memory joined.

TCR alpha and TCR beta cDNA libraries with sample barcodes and UMIs came from 5'RACE using constant-segment primers. Via MiXCR, TCRdb re-called the 5' RACE reads, giving one row per CDR3 protein. Of more than 70,000 distinct CDR3 sequences listed, over 11% were seen once; the top ten hold roughly 30%. To note about this clonotype: Its specificity is unknown.

This CDR3 region has 18 residues. Trimming stripped 2 bases from V and 2 bases from J, with 21 bases between. Per the germline V gene, CDR1 is DFQATT and CDR2 is SNEGSKA (reference sequence). Input material: PBMCs or a T cell subset sorted from them (not recorded which). The chain carries TRBV20-1 and TRBJ2-2; tentative D call: TRBD1 (6 bases). This receptor was identified in an adult woman who had mild COVID-19 (a few samples of this study predate the infection). Cell type and time point are not known. CDR3 nucleotide sequence: TGCAGTGCTAGACCCTACGGCGGACAGAACCTAAACACCGGGGAGCTGTTTTTT. Translating gives CSARPYGGQNLNTGELFF.